Shown below are 5 T cell receptor beta chains from a single sample sequenced in a study of CD8+ T cells in alopecia areata. Extracted from the samples, RNA was reverse transcribed into cDNA to serve as the sequencing template. Repertoires were generated with immunoSEQ multiplex PCR, while TCRdb's copy carries only in-frame clones and drops some. The sample lists 200,000 to 250,000 clones; about 60% were seen once. The sample here was CD4+ T cells sorted from blood, taken at week 0. The receptors come from a human donor with alopecia areata.

V usage is TRBV29-1 and J usage is TRBJ1-2; D not certain. V lost 6 bases, J lost 4 bases, and 15 bases lay in between. The CDR3 extends over 13 amino acids. Germline-derived CDR1 and CDR2 are SQVTM and ANQGSEA. CDR3 sequence: CSVAGGFAYGYTF. CDR3 coding DNA: TGCAGCGTCGCCGGAGGGTTTGCCTATGGCTACACCTTC.

J is TRBJ1-1 and V is TRBV10-3; D is perhaps TRBD1 (6 bases). V was cut by 4 bases and J by 7 bases, with 16 bases left in between. The CDR3 has 14 amino acids. Germline values: CDR1 ENHRY, CDR2 SYGVKD. The CDR3 DNA reads TGTGCCATCAGTGTAACAGGGTCGAACTTTGAAGCTTTCTTT. Its protein is CAISVTGSNFEAFF.

DNA of the CDR3: TGTGCCAGCAGCTTAGGGGGGGAAGAGCAGTACTTC. Residues: CASSLGGEEQYF. The chain employs TRBV7-2 and TRBJ2-5; a possible D gene is TRBD2 (6 bases). V shed 1 base and J shed 11 bases, with 11 bases lying between them. The CDR3 loop spans 12 amino acids. CDR1 and CDR2 (germline): SGHTA, FQGNSA.

This chain uses TRBV2 with TRBJ2-2; weak D call: TRBD1 (6 bases). The CDR3 has 14 amino acids. The germline V gene encodes CDR1 SNHLY and CDR2 FYNNEI. Trimming cost V 6 bases and J 0 bases, with 8 bases left between them. CDR3 in amino acids: CASRGATNTGELFF. CDR3 in DNA: TGTGCCAGCAGGGGGGCTACGAACACCGGGGAGCTGTTTTTT. Combining the CDR3 with reference TRBV2 and TRBJ2-2 gives the whole variable domain EPEVTQTPSHQVTQMGQEVILRCVPISNHLYFYWYRQILGQKVEFLVSFYNNEISEKSEIFDDQFSVERPDGSNFTLKIRSTKLEDSAMYFCASRGATNTGELFFGEGSRLTVL.

V is TRBV7-9 and J is TRBJ1-2; no definite D call. CDR3 size: 11 residues. Germline V gives CDR1 SEHNR, CDR2 FQNEAQ (reference sequence). V dropped 3 bases and J dropped 13 bases, with 12 bases sitting between them. The CDR3 coding sequence is TGTGCCAGCAGCTTCCCGCAGCCTAGCACCTTC. Its protein is CASSFPQPSTF.